Listed below are T cell receptor beta chains from one sample, sequenced in a study of blood T cells in healthy people across ages. TCRdb passed the 5' RACE reads through MiXCR, listing each CDR3 protein once. This sample has more than 1.4 million distinct CDR3 sequences, with approximately 42% found just once. Sequencing was done on a sample of blood. The receptors stem from a woman between 18 and 29 years old in good health. The CDR3 runs from the conserved cysteine through the conserved F or W. Fields, in order: clone size, V gene, J gene, D gene, CDR3 protein, CDR3 DNA. The D gene is left open where the match is weak. For some rows the clone size is stated as once, few or many, or as a class when expanded; others skip it.

abundance: -; v_gene: TRBV20-1; j_gene: TRBJ1-1; d_gene: -; CDR3aa: CSAPAEGQAFF; CDR3nt: TGCAGTGCTCCAGCCGAGGGACAAGCTTTCTTT
abundance: few; v_gene: TRBV20-1; j_gene: TRBJ2-7; d_gene: TRBD2; CDR3aa: CSVARGDGTYEQYF; CDR3nt: TGCAGTGTCGCGCGGGGGGACGGAACTTACGAGCAGTACTTC
abundance: -; v_gene: TRBV7-9; j_gene: TRBJ1-2; d_gene: TRBD1; CDR3aa: CASSLFTGEGYTF; CDR3nt: TGTGCCAGCAGCTTGTTTACAGGGGAAGGCTACACCTTC
abundance: -; v_gene: TRBV18; j_gene: TRBJ2-4; d_gene: TRBD1; CDR3aa: CASSLRQGAANIQYF; CDR3nt: TGTGCCAGCTCACTGCGACAGGGGGCGGCAAACATTCAGTACTTC
abundance: -; v_gene: TRBV7-2; j_gene: TRBJ2-1; d_gene: -; CDR3aa: CASTLRGLSSYNEQFF; CDR3nt: TGTGCCAGCACTTTGAGGGGCCTAAGCTCCTACAATGAGCAGTTCTTC
abundance: -; v_gene: TRBV18; j_gene: TRBJ2-7; d_gene: -; CDR3aa: CASSPREVGASEQYF; CDR3nt: TGTGCCAGCTCACCACGGGAAGTAGGGGCTTCCGAGCAGTACTTC
abundance: -; v_gene: TRBV9; j_gene: TRBJ2-5; d_gene: -; CDR3aa: CASSVALTFGNEQYF; CDR3nt: TGTGCCAGCAGCGTAGCTCTAACCTTTGGGAATGAGCAGTACTTC
abundance: -; v_gene: TRBV6-1; j_gene: TRBJ1-5; d_gene: -; CDR3aa: CASQDSNKPQHF; CDR3nt: TGTGCCAGCCAAGATAGCAATAAGCCCCAGCATTTT
abundance: -; v_gene: TRBV11-2; j_gene: TRBJ2-7; d_gene: TRBD2; CDR3aa: CASSLRVGVRGSGRPTYEQYF; CDR3nt: TGTGCCAGCAGCTTACGGGTCGGGGTGAGGGGAAGCGGGAGGCCAACCTACGAGCAGTACTTC
abundance: -; v_gene: TRBV7-6; j_gene: TRBJ2-5; d_gene: -; CDR3aa: CASSLSPPPARALQETQYF; CDR3nt: TGCGCCAGCAGCTTATCCCCTCCTCCGGCCAGGGCCCTCCAAGAGACCCAGTACTTC
abundance: -; v_gene: TRBV6-4; j_gene: TRBJ2-1; d_gene: -; CDR3aa: CASSDGQGSYNEQFF; CDR3nt: TGTGCCAGCAGTGACGGTCAGGGGTCCTACAATGAGCAGTTCTTC